The 17 T cell receptor beta chains listed next were all sequenced from one sample in a study of lymphopenia after photon versus proton radiotherapy. Sequencing used immunoSEQ multiplex PCR; TCRdb keeps in-frame clones, though not all of them. In the table there are 150,000 to 200,000 clones, more than 85% of which are singletons. The sequenced sample was peripheral blood, obtained from a patient treated with photon-based radiotherapy. These receptors came from a man aged 45-65 years with gastric cancer.

The chain combines TRBV30 with TRBJ1-2; 11 bases fit TRBD1. The germline V gene encodes CDR1 GTSNPN and CDR2 SVGIG (reference sequence). The CDR3 runs to 14 residues. Germline trimming cut 2 bases from V and 4 bases from J; bases unmatched to any gene: 3. CDR3 loop: CAWSLDRGPYGYTF. The DNA of the CDR3 is TGTGCCTGGAGTTTGGACAGGGGGCCCTATGGCTACACCTTC.

V is TRBV9 and J is TRBJ2-1; weak D call: TRBD2 (6 bases). This CDR3 has 17 residues. V was clipped by 0 bases and J by 2 bases, with 15 bases between them. CDR1 is SGDLS, CDR2 YYNGEE, per germline. This CDR3 reads CASSVATGEFPYNEQFF. For the CDR3, the DNA is TGTGCCAGCAGCGTAGCCACGGGAGAGTTCCCCTACAATGAGCAGTTCTTC.

The rearrangement links TRBV18 to TRBJ1-4; D is possibly TRBD1 (5 bases). Germline CDR1 reads KGHSH; CDR2 reads LQKENI. Trimming left V 3 bases short and J 6 bases short, with 8 bases between. The CDR3 has 13 residues. DNA of the CDR3: TGTGCCAGCTCACCCGGACATGATGAAAAACTGTTTTTT. It codes for CASSPGHDEKLFF. Full variable domain (remainder filled in from reference TRBV18 and TRBJ1-4): NAGVMQNPRHLVRRRGQEARLRCSPMKGHSHVYWYRQLPEEGLKFMVYLQKENIIDESGMPKERFSAEFPKEGPSILRIQQVVRGDSAAYFCASSPGHDEKLFFGSGTQLSVL.

The chain joins TRBV27 to TRBJ2-3; the D call may be TRBD1 or TRBD2 (5 bases each). The V gene's germline CDR1 is MNHEY and CDR2 SMNVEV (reference sequence). V was shortened by 4 bases and J by 4 bases, with 21 bases between the two germline ends. The length of the CDR3 is 17 residues. CDR3 nucleotides: TGTGCCAGCAGTTCACAAGTCGGGGCCGAAAGGGCAGATACGCAGTATTTT. This translates into CASSSQVGAERADTQYF.

The chain carries TRBV18 and TRBJ2-1; D might be TRBD1 or TRBD2, each matching 5 bases. The V end lost 2 bases, the J end lost 7 bases, and 18 bases lay between the germline ends. There are 16 residues in the CDR3. CDR1 is KGHSH, CDR2 LQKENI, per germline. In nucleotides, the CDR3 is TGTGCCAGCTCACCAAAAACTAGGGGAAGAGTGAATGAGCAGTTCTTC. It specifies CASSPKTRGRVNEQFF.

This clone has only one observation. V and J are TRBV4-3 and TRBJ2-1; 10 nucleotides line up with TRBD2. The CDR3 has 16 residues. Germline CDR1 is LGHNA and CDR2 is YSLEER. Trimming cost V 1 base and J 9 bases; bases outside gene matches: 9. The chain's CDR3 is CASSQVGTSGNREQFF. The CDR3, as DNA: TGCGCCAGCAGCCAAGTAGGAACTAGCGGGAACCGTGAGCAGTTCTTC.

This chain joins TRBV12-5 and TRBJ1-4; unclear D gene. Germline V lookup: CDR1 LGHNT, CDR2 FRNRAP. Trimming removed 1 base from V and 1 base from J, with 4 bases in between. This CDR3 has 14 amino acids. CDR3 loop: CASGLELTNEKLFF. Here the CDR3 DNA reads TGTGCTAGTGGTTTGGAGCTAACTAATGAAAAACTGTTTTTT.

The J gene is TRBJ1-2, the V gene TRBV7-2; the D is unclear. The CDR3 spans 15 residues. V lost 0 bases and J 6 bases, leaving 14 bases between the germline ends. Germline-derived CDR1 and CDR2 are SGHTA and FQGNSA. The CDR3 DNA reads TGTGCCAGCAGCTTAGCGTTCCGGGGTTGGAATGGCTACACCTTC. It translates to CASSLAFRGWNGYTF.

The V and J genes are TRBV27 and TRBJ2-7; D unclear. The CDR3 sequence is 12 residues long. Germline V gene sequence: CDR1 MNHEY, CDR2 SMNVEV (reference sequence). The V end was cut by 5 bases, the J end by 2 bases, with 7 bases between. This CDR3 is CASSPTPYEQYF. The CDR3 DNA sequence: TGTGCCAGCAGTCCCACCCCCTACGAGCAGTACTTC.

This chain joins TRBV7-3 and TRBJ1-2; D is perhaps TRBD1 (6 bases). CDR1 SGHTA and CDR2 FQGTGA come from the germline V gene. Trimming stripped 4 bases from V and 6 bases from J, with 12 bases between. This CDR3 has 13 amino acids. The CDR3 DNA follows: TGTGCCAGCAGCTCCGGAGGGGGGAATGGCTACACCTTC. It translates to CASSSGGGNGYTF.

CDR3 region: CATSRPRVAGDNEQFF. CDR3 in DNA: TGTGCCACCAGCCGCCCGAGGGTGGCAGGCGACAATGAGCAGTTCTTC. The V call is TRBV15, the J call TRBJ2-1; D is possibly TRBD2 (5 bases). CDR3 length: 16 residues. In germline, CDR1 is LNHNV, CDR2 YYDKDF (reference sequence). V shed 5 bases and J shed 5 bases, with 19 bases lying between them.

This chain uses TRBV9 with TRBJ2-1, with unresolved D. Trimming cost V 2 bases and J 7 bases, with 13 bases left between them. In germline, CDR1 is SGDLS, CDR2 YYNGEE. The CDR3 covers 14 residues. DNA for the CDR3: TGTGCCAGCAGCGTTATCCAGAATCCTAATGAGCAGTTCTTC. Translated, it gives CASSVIQNPNEQFF.

This clone is a singleton in its sample. The CDR3 sequence: CASSEARGFNEKLFF. The CDR3 DNA is TGTGCCAGCAGTGAAGCGCGAGGATTTAATGAAAAACTGTTTTTT. The chain couples TRBV2 to TRBJ1-4; D ambiguous. The CDR3 contains 15 residues. Germline V gives CDR1 SNHLY, CDR2 FYNNEI. Trimming shortened V by 0 bases and J by 4 bases, and 9 bases separated the two germline ends.

The chain joins TRBV27 to TRBJ2-1; 8 nucleotides match TRBD2. The V and J ends lost 6 bases and 0 bases, in that order; junction bases with no gene match: 4. Germline V gives CDR1 MNHEY, CDR2 SMNVEV (reference sequence). The CDR3 covers 15 residues. CDR3 bases: TGTGCCAGCAGACGGGAGGGGAGCTCCTACAATGAGCAGTTCTTC. Its protein product is CASRREGSSYNEQFF.

The chain uses TRBV7-9 and TRBJ1-2; D uncertain. The CDR3 extends over 14 amino acids. V lost 4 bases and J lost 3, with 12 bases in between. The germline V gene encodes CDR1 SEHNR and CDR2 FQNEAQ (reference sequence). DNA for the CDR3: TGTGCCAGCAGCTCCTCGGACGGACACTATGGCTACACCTTC. Translated: CASSSSDGHYGYTF.

The chain links TRBV2 to TRBJ1-2; D may be TRBD1 (6 bases). V dropped 1 base and J dropped 7 bases, with 16 bases sitting between them. Germline loops: CDR1 SNHLY, CDR2 FYNNEI. This CDR3 has 15 amino acids. The CDR3 is CASSEVLGGTTGYTF. The CDR3, as DNA: TGTGCCAGCAGTGAAGTCTTAGGGGGGACGACTGGCTACACCTTC.

The rearrangement links TRBV19 to TRBJ2-1; 11 bases align to TRBD2. J gave up 4 bases and V 2 bases, and 4 bases lay outside the gene matches. CDR1 and CDR2 from the germline V gene are LNHDA and SQIVND (reference sequence). This CDR3 contains 16 residues. For the CDR3, the DNA is TGTGCCAGTAGTATACTACTAGCGGGAGCATACAATGAGCAGTTCTTC. This codes for CASSILLAGAYNEQFF.